Listed here are 23 T cell receptor beta chains from one sample, sequenced in a study of T cell responses to AZD1222 COVID-19 vaccine. Profiling relied on immunoSEQ multiplex PCR, and the TCRdb table lists in-frame clones only, not all of them. The sample yields around 52,000 clones, 75% to 90% seen once. Source: peripheral blood, taken on day 0 of AZD1222 vaccination. Receptors were obtained from an adult in good health.

CDR3 sequence: CASSTKTGWEGYEQYF. In DNA, the CDR3 is TGTGCCAGTAGTACCAAGACAGGGTGGGAGGGCTACGAGCAGTACTTC. The chain links TRBV19 to TRBJ2-7; tentatively, D is TRBD1 or TRBD2 (7 bases each). Trimming took 4 bases from V and 3 from J, leaving 19 bases between them. This CDR3 is built from 16 residues. Germline CDR1 LNHDA, CDR2 SQIVND (reference sequence).

J is TRBJ2-3 and V is TRBV13; D unresolved. The CDR3 consists of 13 residues. The V end was cut by 0 bases, the J end by 5 bases, with 6 bases between. CDR1 is PRHDT, CDR2 FYEKMQ, per germline (reference sequence). Here the CDR3 reads CASSLGRRDTQYF. In DNA, the CDR3 is TGTGCCAGCAGCTTAGGGAGGAGAGATACGCAGTATTTT.

The chain has TRBV5-5 and TRBJ2-7; 8 bases map to TRBD1. The CDR3 length is 15 residues. CDR1 and CDR2 (germline): SGHKS, YYEKEE (reference sequence). V dropped 2 bases and J dropped 1; count of bases not matched to a gene: 5. CDR3 DNA sequence: TGTGCCAGCAGCTTCAGGACAGGGCCATCCTACGAGCAGTACTTC. Translation: CASSFRTGPSYEQYF.

The chain couples TRBV5-4 to TRBJ1-1; 7 bases are shared with TRBD1. This CDR3 comprises 14 residues. V dropped 1 base and J dropped 1; count of bases not matched to a gene: 1. The germline V gene encodes CDR1 SGHNT and CDR2 YYREEE (reference sequence). The CDR3 sequence: CASSLRTGNTEAFF. In nucleotides, the CDR3 is TGTGCCAGCAGCTTGCGGACAGGGAACACTGAAGCTTTCTTT.

The J gene is TRBJ1-2, the V gene TRBV5-1; D remains ambiguous. Germline CDR1 and CDR2: SGHRS and YFSETQ. Between the trimmed V and J ends, which lost 2 bases and 0 bases, there was a span of 17 bases. The CDR3 has 17 amino acids. In nucleotides, the CDR3 is TGCGCCAGCAGCTTCGGTTCGATGGTTGGTACTAACTATGGCTACACCTTC. Its translation: CASSFGSMVGTNYGYTF.

This chain connects TRBV2 to TRBJ2-7; D gene uncertain. V was pared by 7 bases and J by 4 bases, with 14 bases between. This CDR3 has 13 residues. The germline CDR1 and CDR2 sequences are SNHLY and FYNNEI. CDR3: CASILYSGYEQYF. The CDR3 DNA is TGTGCCAGCATCTTGTACAGTGGGTACGAGCAGTACTTC.

The chain links TRBV6-5 to TRBJ1-5; possibly TRBD1 for D (5 bases). Trimming pared 6 bases from V and 0 bases from J, leaving 9 bases between. The CDR3 has 14 residues. Germline CDR1 reads MNHEY; CDR2 reads SVGAGI. CDR3: CASSRQYSNQPQHF. As DNA, the CDR3 is TGTGCCAGCAGCCGACAGTATAGCAATCAGCCCCAGCATTTT.

The J gene is TRBJ2-2, the V gene TRBV11-3; no clear D. From germline, CDR1 is SGHNT and CDR2 YENEEA. The V gene lost 5 bases and the J gene lost 1 base, with 8 bases spanning the gap. The CDR3 contains 14 residues. The CDR3 spells CASSVGWNTGELFF. The CDR3 coding sequence is TGTGCCAGCAGCGTCGGATGGAACACCGGGGAGCTGTTTTTT.

The J gene is TRBJ1-2, the V gene TRBV19, with a weak D call TRBD1 (6 bases). Per the germline V gene, CDR1 is LNHDA and CDR2 is SQIVND (reference sequence). This CDR3 has 13 residues. Trimming took off 9 bases at V and 4 bases at J, with 15 bases between the two ends. The CDR3 nucleotides read TGTGCCAGCCAGAGACAGGCGGGCTATGGCTACACCTTC. It translates to CASQRQAGYGYTF.

The J gene is TRBJ2-3, the V gene TRBV28, with D perhaps matching TRBD1 (6 bases). The germline V and J ends were trimmed by 8 bases and 6 bases, with 12 bases remaining between them. The V gene's germline CDR1 is MDHEN and CDR2 SYDVKM. The CDR3 spans 12 residues. The CDR3 sequence: CASGTTVDTQYF. Here the CDR3 DNA reads TGTGCCAGCGGGACAACGGTGGATACGCAGTATTTT.

The V and J genes are TRBV19 and TRBJ1-5; no reliable D call. The CDR3 runs to 19 residues. Trimming pared 1 base from V and 0 bases from J, leaving 19 bases between. The germline V gene encodes CDR1 LNHDA and CDR2 SQIVND (reference sequence). The CDR3, as DNA: TGTGCCAGTAGTATAGGACGGGTAAGGTCGAGATATAGCAATCAGCCCCAGCATTTT. Translated: CASSIGRVRSRYSNQPQHF.

The rearrangement links TRBV6-5 to TRBJ1-1; D gene uncertain. Germline V gene sequence: CDR1 MNHEY, CDR2 SVGAGI. The V and J ends lost 6 bases and 4 bases respectively, with 18 bases between them. This CDR3 is 15 amino acids long. The DNA for the CDR3 is TGTGCCAGCAGCCGCTCCCAGGTAATAGGCACTGAAGCTTTCTTT. Encoded protein: CASSRSQVIGTEAFF.

The DNA for the CDR3 is TGCAGTGCTACTGACGGACAGGGAACCTATGGCTACACCTTC. This encodes CSATDGQGTYGYTF. The V call is TRBV20-1, the J call TRBJ1-2, with 8 bases fitting TRBD1. CDR1 is DFQATT, CDR2 SNEGSKA, per germline (reference sequence). CDR3 length: 14 residues. Unmatched junction bases numbered 8, after V lost 4 bases and J lost 4 bases.

The J gene is TRBJ1-2, the V gene TRBV28; D is unclear. From germline, CDR1 is MDHEN and CDR2 SYDVKM. With 2 bases removed from V and 8 bases from J, the gap between germline ends came to 9 bases. The CDR3 has 12 amino acids. The chain's CDR3 is CASSLIKEGYTF. CDR3 DNA: TGTGCCAGCAGTTTAATCAAGGAGGGCTACACCTTC.

The chain uses TRBV18 and TRBJ2-7; D is unclear. V was trimmed by 5 bases and J by 6 bases, leaving 8 bases between them. The CDR3 is made up of 11 amino acids. The germline V gene encodes CDR1 KGHSH and CDR2 LQKENI. The chain's CDR3 is CASSGYGEQYF. The CDR3 nucleotides read TGTGCCAGCTCAGGGTACGGCGAGCAGTACTTC.

In its sample, this clone was seen a few times. The gene calls are TRBV6-1 and TRBJ1-2, with D possibly matching TRBD1 (5 bases). V was trimmed by 3 bases and J by 4 bases, leaving 12 bases between them. Looked up from germline, CDR1 is MNHNS and CDR2 is SASEGT. This CDR3 is built from 14 residues. In DNA form, the CDR3 reads TGTGCCAGCAGTGAGAGTCCAGGGCCCTATGGCTACACCTTC. Translation gives CASSESPGPYGYTF.

The chain carries TRBV9 and TRBJ1-2, with 8 nucleotides matching TRBD1. V gave up 3 bases and J gave up 4 bases; unmatched junction bases: 8. The CDR3 is 15 amino acids. From germline, CDR1 is SGDLS and CDR2 YYNGEE. In DNA, the CDR3 is TGTGCCAGCAGCGAGGGCAGGGGGCCACGCTATGGCTACACCTTC. As protein: CASSEGRGPRYGYTF.

CDR3: CASSPPPTSGNNEQFF. Here the CDR3 DNA reads TGTGCCAGCTCACCACCTCCTACTAGCGGCAACAATGAGCAGTTCTTC. This rearrangement joins TRBV18 to TRBJ2-1; 8 bases agree with TRBD2. The CDR3 covers 16 residues. V was clipped by 0 bases and J by 5 bases; unmatched bases: 6. From germline, CDR1 is KGHSH and CDR2 LQKENI.

Comments on this clone: In the same sample, other DNA sequences code for this CDR3. The genes are TRBV7-9 and TRBJ1-1; D is undetermined. The germline gives CDR1 SEHNR, CDR2 FQNEAQ (reference sequence). The CDR3 totals 13 residues. Trimming stripped 2 bases from V and 1 base from J, with 5 bases between. CDR3 DNA sequence: TGTGCCAGCAGCTTAACCGCGAACACTGAAGCTTTCTTT. This encodes CASSLTANTEAFF.

The J gene is TRBJ2-5, the V gene TRBV28, with TRBD2 matching 8 bases. This CDR3 spans 15 amino acids. Trimming cost V 3 bases and J 2 bases; bases outside gene matches: 5. Germline V gene lookup returns CDR1 MDHEN and CDR2 SYDVKM. CDR3 coding DNA: TGTGCCAGCAGTTTCTCCGGGAGGGGTCAAGAGACCCAGTACTTC. Encoded protein: CASSFSGRGQETQYF. The variable domain in full, completed from reference TRBV28 and TRBJ2-5, reads DVKVTQSSRYLVKRTGEKVFLECVQDMDHENMFWYRQDPGLGLRLIYFSYDVKMKEKGDIPEGYSVSREKKERFSLILESASTNQTSMYLCASSFSGRGQETQYFGPGTRLLVL.

The CDR3 DNA sequence: TGTGCCAGCTCACCTGGTGACGGGAATCAGCCCCAGCATTTT. It specifies CASSPGDGNQPQHF. The chain combines TRBV18 with TRBJ1-5; D remains ambiguous. Germline V CDR1 and CDR2: KGHSH, LQKENI. The CDR3 loop spans 14 amino acids. The ends were cut back, 3 bases at V and 4 bases at J, with 10 bases in the middle.

Only one count was recorded for this clone. V is TRBV5-1 and J is TRBJ2-1; D is uncertain. CDR1 SGHRS and CDR2 YFSETQ come from the germline V gene. The CDR3 is made up of 15 amino acids. Deletions cut 4 bases from V and 3 bases from J, with 14 bases between. In nucleotides, the CDR3 is TGCGCCAGCAGCGAGGTCTTGGGCGGCTACAATGAGCAGTTCTTC. It encodes CASSEVLGGYNEQFF. The full variable domain, with the rest looked up from reference TRBV5-1 and TRBJ2-1, is KAGVTQTPRYLIKTRGQQVTLSCSPISGHRSVSWYQQTPGQGLQFLFEYFSETQRNKGNFPGRFSGRQFSNSRSEMNVSTLELGDSALYLCASSEVLGGYNEQFFGPGTRLTVL.

The chain employs TRBV29-1 and TRBJ1-1; D ambiguous. Trimming removed 3 bases from V and 4 bases from J, with 15 bases in between. Germline CDR1 SQVTM, CDR2 ANQGSEA. The CDR3 covers 14 residues. The CDR3 loop is CSVEGGLGSTEAFF. In DNA form, the CDR3 reads TGCAGCGTTGAGGGAGGGCTAGGGAGCACTGAAGCTTTCTTT.